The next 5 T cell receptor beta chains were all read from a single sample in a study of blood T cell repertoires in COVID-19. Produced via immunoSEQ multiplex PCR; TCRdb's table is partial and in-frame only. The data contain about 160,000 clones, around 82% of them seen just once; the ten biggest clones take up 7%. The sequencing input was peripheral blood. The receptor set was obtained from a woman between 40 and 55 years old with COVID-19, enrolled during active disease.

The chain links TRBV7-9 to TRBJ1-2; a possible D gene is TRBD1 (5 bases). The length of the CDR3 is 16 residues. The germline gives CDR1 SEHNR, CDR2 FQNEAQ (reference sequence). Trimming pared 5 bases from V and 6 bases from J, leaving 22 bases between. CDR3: CASSPTRLGEEDGYTF. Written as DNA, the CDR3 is TGTGCCAGCAGCCCGACCCGACTGGGGGAGGAGGATGGCTACACCTTC.

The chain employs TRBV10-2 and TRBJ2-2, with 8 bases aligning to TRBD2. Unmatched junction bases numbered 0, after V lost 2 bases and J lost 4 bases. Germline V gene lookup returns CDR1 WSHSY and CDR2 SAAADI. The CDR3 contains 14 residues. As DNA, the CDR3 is TGCGCCAGCAGTGAGACTAGCGGCACCGGGGAGCTGTTTTTT. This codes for CASSETSGTGELFF.

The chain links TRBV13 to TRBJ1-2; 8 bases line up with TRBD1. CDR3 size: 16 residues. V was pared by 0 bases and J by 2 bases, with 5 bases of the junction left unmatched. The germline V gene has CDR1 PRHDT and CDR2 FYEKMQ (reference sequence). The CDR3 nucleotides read TGTGCCAGCAGCTTAGGTGGACAGGGACTAAACTATGGCTACACCTTC. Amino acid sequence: CASSLGGQGLNYGYTF.

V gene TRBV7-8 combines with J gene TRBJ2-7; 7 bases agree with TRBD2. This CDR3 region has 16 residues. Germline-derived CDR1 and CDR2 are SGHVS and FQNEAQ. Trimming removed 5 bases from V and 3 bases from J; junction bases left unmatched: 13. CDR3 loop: CASSPLRTSENYEQYF. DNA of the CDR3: TGTGCCAGCAGCCCACTTCGTACTAGCGAAAACTACGAGCAGTACTTC.

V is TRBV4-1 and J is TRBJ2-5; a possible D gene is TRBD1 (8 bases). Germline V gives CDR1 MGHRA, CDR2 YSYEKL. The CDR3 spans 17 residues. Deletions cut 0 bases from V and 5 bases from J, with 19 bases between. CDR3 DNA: TGCGCCAGCAGCCAAGATACAGGGGGGGGGCCCGGGGAGACCCAGTACTTC. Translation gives CASSQDTGGGPGETQYF.